This TCR beta chain was sequenced in a study of beta chain features in type 1 diabetes. Notes on the study in general: PCR, the amplification step, might favor shorter templates, equally in patients and controls.

This clone came up a few times. The antigen remains unidentified. The investigators reverse transcribed all of the isolated RNA, so they sequenced expressed TCRB transcripts. Here immunoSEQ multiplex PCR was the method, and the copy in TCRdb shows in-frame clones only, minus some. The sample holds hundreds of thousands of clones, around 8% seen once. Germline V gene sequence: CDR1 LNHDA, CDR2 SQIVND (reference sequence). The CDR3 runs to 15 residues. Trimming stripped 3 bases from V and 5 bases from J, with 17 bases between. The source is a young woman in good health. The J gene is TRBJ2-7, the V gene TRBV19; D is possibly TRBD1 (5 bases). What was sequenced was central memory CD4+ T cells from blood. The CDR3 spells CASSIPGRVLDEQYF. The DNA of the CDR3 is TGTGCCAGTAGTATCCCGGGCAGGGTTCTCGACGAGCAGTACTTC.